The 8 T cell receptor beta chains below were found in one sample sequenced in a study of shared clonotypes between healthy human individuals. The table came from immunoSEQ multiplex PCR; TCRdb's copy has only in-frame clones and leaves some out. This table has millions of clones, just over 90% appearing once. Input material: naive CD4+ T cells from PBMCs. The subset is: CD45RA+ positively selected. These receptors were collected from a man younger than 30 in good health. Some clones in this sample may be carry-over from other donors' samples.

This clone was seen a handful of times. V and J are TRBV6-4 and TRBJ1-3; D unresolved. The V and J ends lost 9 bases and 1 base respectively, with 13 bases between them. The CDR3 has 14 residues. Germline CDR1 MRHNA, CDR2 SNTAGT. The CDR3 here is CARTLPWSGNTIYF. The DNA of the CDR3 is TGTGCCAGGACACTGCCCTGGTCTGGAAACACCATATATTTT.

This clone was seen a single time. The chain is built from TRBV7-8 and TRBJ2-2, with TRBD1 matching over 9 bases. Germline CDR1 and CDR2: SGHVS and FQNEAQ. The CDR3 runs 14 residues. Trimming took 5 bases from V and 5 from J; bases not matched to a gene: 3. The CDR3 sequence is CASSTQGATGELFF. DNA for the CDR3: TGTGCCAGCAGCACACAGGGGGCTACCGGGGAGCTGTTTTTT.

The V call is TRBV2, the J call TRBJ1-4; D is unresolved. V lost 7 bases and J 5 bases, leaving 11 bases between the germline ends. This CDR3 spans 13 amino acids. Per the germline V gene, CDR1 is SNHLY and CDR2 is FYNNEI. CDR3 protein: CASKGGMNEKLFF. The CDR3 DNA reads TGTGCCAGCAAGGGAGGGATGAATGAAAAACTGTTTTTT.

V usage is TRBV7-2 and J usage is TRBJ1-2; 9 bases are shared with TRBD1. J lost 4 bases, V lost 0 bases, and 3 bases had no gene match. Germline lookup yields CDR1 SGHTA and CDR2 FQGNSA. CDR3 length equals 15 residues. CDR3 nucleotide sequence: TGTGCCAGCAGCTTAGCACAGGGGGCAAGCTATGGCTACACCTTC. Translating it yields CASSLAQGASYGYTF.

The chain uses TRBV18 and TRBJ2-3; 7 bases are a match to TRBD2. The CDR3 totals 17 residues. The V gene end was trimmed by 1 base and the J gene end by 0 bases; junction bases not matched to a gene: 7. CDR1 is KGHSH and CDR2 is LQKENI in the germline V gene. This chain's CDR3 is CASSPRLGRESTDTQYF. CDR3 nucleotides: TGTGCCAGCTCACCACGCTTGGGGCGGGAGAGCACAGATACGCAGTATTTT.

The V call is TRBV6-1, the J call TRBJ2-1, with 10 bases fitting TRBD1. This CDR3 is built from 16 residues. Germline V CDR1 and CDR2: MNHNS, SASEGT. The J segment lost 1 base and the V segment lost 1 base, leaving 1 base of the junction unmatched. The CDR3 here is CASSEVGQGSYNEQFF. CDR3 coding DNA: TGTGCCAGCAGTGAAGTGGGACAGGGGTCCTACAATGAGCAGTTCTTC.

The chain recombines TRBV10-3 with TRBJ1-4, with 10 nucleotides matching TRBD1. The CDR3 spans 15 residues. V was pared by 3 bases and J by 10 bases, with 8 bases of the junction left unmatched. Germline V gene sequence: CDR1 ENHRY, CDR2 SYGVKD. The CDR3 bases are TGTGCCATCAGTGACCCGACAGGGGGCGCTGGAAAACTGTTTTTT. This encodes CAISDPTGGAGKLFF.

CDR3 nucleotides: TGTGCCACCCTCACCGAAACTAGCGGGAGGTACAATGAGCAGTTCTTC. The encoded protein is CATLTETSGRYNEQFF. The V gene is TRBV7-9, the J gene TRBJ2-1, with 12 positions matching TRBD2. The CDR3 is 16 residues long. The V and J ends lost 10 bases and 4 bases, in that order; junction bases with no gene match: 11. Germline assignment: CDR1 SEHNR and CDR2 FQNEAQ (reference sequence).